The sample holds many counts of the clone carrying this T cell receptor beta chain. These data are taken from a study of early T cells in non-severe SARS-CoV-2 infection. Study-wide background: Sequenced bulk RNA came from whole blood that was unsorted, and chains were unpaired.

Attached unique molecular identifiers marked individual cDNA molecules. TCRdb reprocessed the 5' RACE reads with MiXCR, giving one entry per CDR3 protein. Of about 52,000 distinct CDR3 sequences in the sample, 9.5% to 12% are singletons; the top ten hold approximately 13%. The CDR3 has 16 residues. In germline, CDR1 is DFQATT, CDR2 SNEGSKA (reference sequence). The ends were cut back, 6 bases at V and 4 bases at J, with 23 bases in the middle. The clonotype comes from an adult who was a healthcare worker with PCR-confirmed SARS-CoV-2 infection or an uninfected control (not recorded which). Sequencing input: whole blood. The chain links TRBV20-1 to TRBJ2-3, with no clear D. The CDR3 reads CSATAAAQGYADTQYF. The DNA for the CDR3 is TGCAGTGCCACCGCGGCAGCCCAAGGGTATGCAGATACGCAGTATTTT.